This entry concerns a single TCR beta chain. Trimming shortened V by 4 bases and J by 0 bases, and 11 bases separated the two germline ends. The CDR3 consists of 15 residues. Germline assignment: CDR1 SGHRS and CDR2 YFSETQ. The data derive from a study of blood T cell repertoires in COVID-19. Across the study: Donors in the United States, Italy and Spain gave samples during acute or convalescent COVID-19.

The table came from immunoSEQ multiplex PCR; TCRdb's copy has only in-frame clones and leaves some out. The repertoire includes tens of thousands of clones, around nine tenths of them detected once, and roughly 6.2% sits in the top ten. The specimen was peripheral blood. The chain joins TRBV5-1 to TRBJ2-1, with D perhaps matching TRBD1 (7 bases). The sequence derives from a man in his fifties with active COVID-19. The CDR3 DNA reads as TGCGCCAGCAGCCTCAGGGGGGACTCCTACAATGAGCAGTTCTTC. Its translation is CASSLRGDSYNEQFF.